The TCR beta chain under discussion was sequenced for a study of blood T cells in healthy people across ages. General observations from the study: Diversity of TCR beta per million T cells declined in a roughly linear way with age.

This clonotype appeared a few times. The antigen remains undetermined. With a J-beta primer mix and a sample-barcoded 5' primer, a second PCR ran 7 to 11 cycles. TCRdb re-called the 5' RACE reads through MiXCR, storing one row per CDR3 protein. The data contain 1,500,000 or so distinct CDR3 sequences, 45% to 70% of them singletons. V lost 1 base and J lost 5, with 20 bases in between. CDR1 MGHRA and CDR2 YSYEKL come from the germline V gene. There are 17 residues in the CDR3. This receptor was obtained from a man younger than 30 in good health. This chain connects TRBV4-1 to TRBJ2-5; D is uncertain. Sequencing was done on a sample of blood. CDR3 region: CASSQVLITIGKETQYF. The CDR3 DNA sequence: TGCGCCAGCAGCCAAGTTCTTATCACGATCGGAAAGGAGACCCAGTACTTC.